The 18 T cell receptor beta chains below all came from one sample that was sequenced in a study of identifying expanded T cells in peripheral blood. The protocol was immunoSEQ multiplex PCR, while the TCRdb copy is restricted to in-frame clones and leaves out a portion. The sample holds 50,000 to 60,000 clones, about four fifths seen once. What was sequenced was blood. Receptors were obtained from a person aged 18 to 75 in good health.

This clone has only a few counts. V and J are TRBV7-9 and TRBJ1-1; unclear D gene. The CDR3 is 11 residues long. The V gene's germline CDR1 is SEHNR and CDR2 FQNEAQ (reference sequence). Trimming removed 8 bases at V and 1 base at J, with 5 bases between. CDR3 bases: TGTGCCAGCCGGGGGAACACTGAAGCTTTCTTT. Protein: CASRGNTEAFF.

This clone was observed once. Written as DNA, the CDR3 is TGCGCCAGCAGCCAAGAGGGCAGGGGTACCGGGGAGCTGTTTTTT. It yields the protein CASSQEGRGTGELFF. The chain carries TRBV4-3 and TRBJ2-2; D possibly corresponds to TRBD1 (6 bases). Germline assignment: CDR1 LGHNA and CDR2 YSLEER. This CDR3 is built from 15 residues. The V end was cut by 0 bases, the J end by 5 bases, with 10 bases between.

The chain couples TRBV12-5 to TRBJ1-2, with 8 positions matching TRBD1. This CDR3 is 15 amino acids long. Germline values: CDR1 LGHNT, CDR2 FRNRAP. Germline trimming cut 6 bases from V and 3 bases from J; bases unmatched to any gene: 9. CDR3 in amino acids: CASGLGQGGDYGYTF. The DNA for the CDR3 is TGTGCTAGTGGCTTAGGACAGGGAGGTGACTATGGCTACACCTTC.

This chain links TRBV4-2 with TRBJ2-3; 10 positions match TRBD2. CDR1 and CDR2 from the germline V gene are LGHNA and YNFKEQ. This CDR3 spans 17 amino acids. V gave up 1 base and J gave up 4 bases; unmatched junction bases: 8. The CDR3 DNA is TGTGCCAGCAGCCAAGTTAGAGCTAGCGGGGGAGCAGATACGCAGTATTTT. This codes for CASSQVRASGGADTQYF.

The gene calls are TRBV5-1 and TRBJ2-2; the D gene could be TRBD1 or TRBD2 (5 bases each). Trimming shortened V by 0 bases and J by 0 bases, and 15 bases separated the two germline ends. This CDR3 has 18 residues. CDR1 and CDR2 (germline): SGHRS, YFSETQ. The CDR3 spells CASSLDLPGRANTGELFF. The CDR3 coding sequence is TGCGCCAGCAGCTTGGACCTCCCAGGGAGAGCGAACACCGGGGAGCTGTTTTTT.

This rearrangement joins TRBV5-1 to TRBJ2-1; TRBD2 matches at 7 bases. The V segment lost 5 bases and the J segment 5 bases; nucleotides outside the gene matches: 7. Looked up from germline, CDR1 is SGHRS and CDR2 is YFSETQ. The length of the CDR3 is 14 residues. The CDR3 spells CASRSGVINNEQFF. The CDR3 region has the DNA TGCGCCAGCAGGAGCGGGGTCATAAACAATGAGCAGTTCTTC.

The chain links TRBV18 to TRBJ2-1; D call uncertain. Trimming shortened V by 8 bases and J by 3 bases, and 5 bases separated the two germline ends. CDR3 length: 11 residues. Per the germline V gene, CDR1 is KGHSH and CDR2 is LQKENI. CDR3 protein: CASAHYNEQFF. Written as DNA, the CDR3 is TGTGCCAGCGCGCACTACAATGAGCAGTTCTTC.

The chain links TRBV18 to TRBJ1-1, with D possibly matching TRBD1 (5 bases). V was trimmed by 0 bases and J by 0 bases, leaving 8 bases between them. The CDR3 covers 15 residues. From germline, CDR1 is KGHSH and CDR2 LQKENI. In DNA form, the CDR3 reads TGTGCCAGCTCACCACCGATCAGGGTGAACACTGAAGCTTTCTTT. This encodes CASSPPIRVNTEAFF.

The CDR3 is CASSLGLAGSTDTQYF. The CDR3, as DNA: TGTGCCAGCAGCTTAGGACTAGCGGGAAGCACAGATACGCAGTATTTT. J is TRBJ2-3 and V is TRBV7-2; TRBD2 matches at 11 bases. This CDR3 has 16 residues. The trim removed 1 base at V and 0 bases at J, leaving 0 bases unmatched. Germline V gene data show CDR1 as SGHTA and CDR2 as FQGNSA. Full variable domain (outside the CDR3, taken from reference TRBV7-2 and TRBJ2-3): GAGVSQSPSNKVTEKGKDVELRCDPISGHTALYWYRQSLGQGLEFLIYFQGNSAPDKSGLPSDRFSAERTGGSVSTLTIQRTQQEDSAVYLCASSLGLAGSTDTQYFGPGTRLTVL.

V is TRBV10-2 and J is TRBJ1-2; D ambiguous. The CDR3 loop spans 13 amino acids. Trimming removed 8 bases at V and 4 bases at J, with 14 bases between. Germline V CDR1 and CDR2: WSHSY, SAAADI. CDR3 DNA: TGCGCCAGCGTGCTTGGGGAGGGCTATGGCTACACCTTC. Translated, it gives CASVLGEGYGYTF.

The chain carries TRBV10-2 and TRBJ1-1; no reliable D call. Germline V CDR1 and CDR2: WSHSY, SAAADI. V dropped 2 bases and J dropped 3 bases, with 7 bases sitting between them. The CDR3 contains 13 residues. The CDR3 loop is CASSEVSDTEAFF. The CDR3, as DNA: TGCGCCAGCAGTGAGGTGTCTGACACTGAAGCTTTCTTT.

J is TRBJ1-3 and V is TRBV7-9; no clear D gene. Trimming stripped 1 base from V and 0 bases from J, with 7 bases between. This CDR3 has 15 amino acids. Germline assignment: CDR1 SEHNR and CDR2 FQNEAQ (reference sequence). The CDR3 DNA sequence: TGTGCCAGCAGCTTAGAGCCCCCCTCTGGAAACACCATATATTTT. It is translated as CASSLEPPSGNTIYF.

CDR3 nucleotides: TGTGCCAGCAGCTTTGGAGCGGGAGTCGGGGAGACCCAGTACTTC. This translates into CASSFGAGVGETQYF. This rearrangement joins TRBV11-3 to TRBJ2-5, with TRBD2 matching over 8 bases. This CDR3 is built from 15 residues. Germline V lookup: CDR1 SGHNT, CDR2 YENEEA. Germline trimming cut 3 bases from V and 5 bases from J; bases unmatched to any gene: 8. Full variable domain (rest looked up from reference TRBV11-3 and TRBJ2-5): EAGVVQSPRYKIIEKKQPVAFWCNPISGHNTLYWYLQNLGQGPELLIRYENEEAVDDSQLPKDRFSAERLKGVDSTLKIQPAELGDSAVYLCASSFGAGVGETQYFGPGTRLLVL.

The sample holds one count of this clone. The rearrangement joins TRBV5-1 to TRBJ2-2; D unclear. V lost 6 bases and J 7 bases, leaving 7 bases between the germline ends. This CDR3 is 11 amino acids long. Germline CDR1 and CDR2: SGHRS and YFSETQ. CDR3 DNA: TGCGCCAGCAAGGAAAACGGGGAGCTGTTTTTT. Its protein is CASKENGELFF.

CDR3 nucleotides: TGCGCCAGCAGCAGGGAGGGACAGGCGGATTCACCCCTCCACTTT. It encodes CASSREGQADSPLHF. V usage is TRBV5-1 and J usage is TRBJ1-6; TRBD1 matches at 8 bases. Trimming took 4 bases from V and 8 from J; bases not matched to a gene: 8. The CDR3 extends over 15 amino acids. Germline V gene sequence: CDR1 SGHRS, CDR2 YFSETQ. The full variable domain, in which reference TRBV5-1 and TRBJ1-6 provide the parts outside the CDR3, is KAGVTQTPRYLIKTRGQQVTLSCSPISGHRSVSWYQQTPGQGLQFLFEYFSETQRNKGNFPGRFSGRQFSNSRSEMNVSTLELGDSALYLCASSREGQADSPLHFGNGTRLTVT.

This clone was detected only a few times. V usage is TRBV30 and J usage is TRBJ1-1; 7 bases map to TRBD1. V lost 0 bases, J lost 10 bases, and 11 bases stayed unmatched. The germline V gene encodes CDR1 GTSNPN and CDR2 SVGIG (reference sequence). The CDR3 loop spans 14 amino acids. The CDR3 region has the DNA TGTGCCTGGAGTGTACTACCGGGACAGCGGGGAGCTTTCTTT. Protein sequence: CAWSVLPGQRGAFF.

The J gene is TRBJ1-5, the V gene TRBV19; D not resolved. The germline V gene has CDR1 LNHDA and CDR2 SQIVND (reference sequence). This CDR3 has 14 residues. V dropped 0 bases and J dropped 0 bases, with 3 bases sitting between them. CDR3 region: CASSIEYSNQPQHF. The CDR3 DNA reads TGTGCCAGTAGTATAGAGTATAGCAATCAGCCCCAGCATTTT.

The rearrangement joins TRBV11-2 to TRBJ2-7; 12 positions match TRBD2. CDR3 length: 15 amino acids. V dropped 3 bases and J dropped 3; count of bases not matched to a gene: 3. From germline, CDR1 is SGHAT and CDR2 FQNNGV. The CDR3 DNA sequence: TGTGCCAGCAGCTTGACTAGCGGGAGTTACTACGAGCAGTACTTC. It codes for CASSLTSGSYYEQYF.